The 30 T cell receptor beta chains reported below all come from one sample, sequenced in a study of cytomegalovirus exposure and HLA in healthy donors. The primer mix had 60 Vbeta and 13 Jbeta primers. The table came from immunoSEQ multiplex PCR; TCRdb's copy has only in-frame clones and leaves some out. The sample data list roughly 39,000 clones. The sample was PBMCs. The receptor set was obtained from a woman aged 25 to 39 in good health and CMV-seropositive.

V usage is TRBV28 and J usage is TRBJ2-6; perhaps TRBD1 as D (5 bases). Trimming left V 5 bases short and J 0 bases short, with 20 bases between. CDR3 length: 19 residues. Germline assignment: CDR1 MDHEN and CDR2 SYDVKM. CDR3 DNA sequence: TGTGCCAGCAGTGGGGCGCGACAGCTCGTAATCTCTGGGGCCAACGTCCTGACTTTC. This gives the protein CASSGARQLVISGANVLTF.

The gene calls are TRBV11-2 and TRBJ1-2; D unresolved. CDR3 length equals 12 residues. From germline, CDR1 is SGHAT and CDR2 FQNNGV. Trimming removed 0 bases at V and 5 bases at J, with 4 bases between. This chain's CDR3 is CASSLDSYGYTF. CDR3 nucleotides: TGTGCCAGCAGCTTAGATAGTTATGGCTACACCTTC. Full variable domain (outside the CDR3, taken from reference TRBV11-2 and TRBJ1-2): EAGVAQSPRYKIIEKRQSVAFWCNPISGHATLYWYQQILGQGPKLLIQFQNNGVVDDSQLPKDRFSAERLKGVDSTLKIQPAKLEDSAVYLCASSLDSYGYTFGSGTRLTVV.

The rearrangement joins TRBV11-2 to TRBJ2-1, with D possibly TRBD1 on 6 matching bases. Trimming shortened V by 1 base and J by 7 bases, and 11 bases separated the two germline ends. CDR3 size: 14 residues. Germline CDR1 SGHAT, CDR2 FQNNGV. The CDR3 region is CASSLVAGENEQFF. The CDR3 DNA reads TGTGCCAGCAGCTTAGTTGCAGGGGAGAATGAGCAGTTCTTC. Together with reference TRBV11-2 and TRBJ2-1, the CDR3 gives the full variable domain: EAGVAQSPRYKIIEKRQSVAFWCNPISGHATLYWYQQILGQGPKLLIQFQNNGVVDDSQLPKDRFSAERLKGVDSTLKIQPAKLEDSAVYLCASSLVAGENEQFFGPGTRLTVL.

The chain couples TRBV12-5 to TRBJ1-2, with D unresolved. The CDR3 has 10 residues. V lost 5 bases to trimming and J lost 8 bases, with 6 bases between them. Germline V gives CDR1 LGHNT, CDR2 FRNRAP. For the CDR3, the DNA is TGTGCTAGTGGTGTGAGAGGCTACACCTTC. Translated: CASGVRGYTF.

CDR3 residues: CASSRDRERSYEQYF. In DNA, the CDR3 is TGTGCCAGCAGCCGGGACAGGGAAAGATCCTACGAGCAGTACTTC. The gene calls are TRBV2 and TRBJ2-7, with 9 bases lining up with TRBD1. In germline, CDR1 is SNHLY, CDR2 FYNNEI. The V segment lost 6 bases and the J segment 1 base; nucleotides outside the gene matches: 7. This CDR3 is 15 amino acids long.

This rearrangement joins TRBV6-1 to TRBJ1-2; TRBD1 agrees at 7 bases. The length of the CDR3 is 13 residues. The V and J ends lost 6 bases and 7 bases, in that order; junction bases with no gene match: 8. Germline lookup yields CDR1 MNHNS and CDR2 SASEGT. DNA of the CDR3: TGTGCCAGCAGCGACACAGGGGTCTCTGGCTACACCTTC. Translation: CASSDTGVSGYTF.

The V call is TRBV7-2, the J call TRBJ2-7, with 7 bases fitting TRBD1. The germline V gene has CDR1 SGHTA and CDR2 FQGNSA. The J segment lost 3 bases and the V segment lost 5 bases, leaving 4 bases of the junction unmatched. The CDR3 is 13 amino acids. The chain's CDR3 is CASSLGQFYEQYF. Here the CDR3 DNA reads TGTGCCAGCAGCCTGGGACAGTTCTACGAGCAGTACTTC.

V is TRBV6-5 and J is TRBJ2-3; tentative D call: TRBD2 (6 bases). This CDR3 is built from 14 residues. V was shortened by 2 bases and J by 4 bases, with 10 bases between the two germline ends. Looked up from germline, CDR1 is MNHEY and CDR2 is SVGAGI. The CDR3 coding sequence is TGTGCCAGCAGTTACGAACCGGGGGCAGATACGCAGTATTTT. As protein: CASSYEPGADTQYF.

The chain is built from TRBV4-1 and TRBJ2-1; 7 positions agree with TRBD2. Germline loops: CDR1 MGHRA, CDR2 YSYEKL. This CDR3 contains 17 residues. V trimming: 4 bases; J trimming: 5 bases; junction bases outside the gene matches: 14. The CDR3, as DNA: TGCGCCAGCAGCCCTCTGGGCGGGGGAGACTTGAACAATGAGCAGTTCTTC. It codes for CASSPLGGGDLNNEQFF.

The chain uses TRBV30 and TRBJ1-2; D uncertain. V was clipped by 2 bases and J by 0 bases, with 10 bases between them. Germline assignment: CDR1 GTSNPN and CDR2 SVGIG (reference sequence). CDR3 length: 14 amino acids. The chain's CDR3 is CAWSRTLANYGYTF. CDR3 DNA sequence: TGTGCCTGGAGTAGGACTTTAGCTAACTATGGCTACACCTTC.

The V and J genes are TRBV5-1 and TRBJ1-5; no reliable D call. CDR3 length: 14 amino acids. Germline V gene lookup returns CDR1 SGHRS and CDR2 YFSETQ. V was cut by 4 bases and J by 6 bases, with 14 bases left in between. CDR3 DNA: TGCGCCAGCAGCGCTTACGAGTCTGGTCAGCCCCAGCATTTT. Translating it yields CASSAYESGQPQHF.

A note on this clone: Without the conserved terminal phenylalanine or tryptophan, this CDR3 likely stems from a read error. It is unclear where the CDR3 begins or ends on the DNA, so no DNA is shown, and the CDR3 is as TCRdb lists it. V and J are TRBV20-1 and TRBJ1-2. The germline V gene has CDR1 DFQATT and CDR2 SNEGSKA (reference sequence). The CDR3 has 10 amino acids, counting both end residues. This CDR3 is CSAEGGRGAV.

This CDR3 is CASSLTQGMNTEAFF. In DNA, the CDR3 is TGTGCCAGCAGCTTAACACAGGGCATGAACACTGAAGCTTTCTTT. The rearrangement uses TRBV5-6 and TRBJ1-1; D is perhaps TRBD1 (6 bases). CDR3 size: 15 residues. The V end lost 2 bases, the J end lost 0 bases, and 11 bases lay between the germline ends. Germline assignment: CDR1 SGHDT and CDR2 YYEEEE.

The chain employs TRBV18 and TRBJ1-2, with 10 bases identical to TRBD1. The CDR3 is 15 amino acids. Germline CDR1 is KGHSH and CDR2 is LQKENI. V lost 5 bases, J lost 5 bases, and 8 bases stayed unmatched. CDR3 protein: CASSGGQGGLYGYTF. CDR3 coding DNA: TGTGCCAGCTCAGGTGGACAGGGGGGATTATATGGCTACACCTTC.

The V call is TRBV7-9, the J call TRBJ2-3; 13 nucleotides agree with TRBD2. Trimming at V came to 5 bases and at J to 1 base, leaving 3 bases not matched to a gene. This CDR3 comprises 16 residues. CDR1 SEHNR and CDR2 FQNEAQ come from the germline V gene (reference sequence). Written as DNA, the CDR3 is TGTGCCAGCAGCACTGGACTAGCGGGGGGCACAGATACGCAGTATTTT. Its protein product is CASSTGLAGGTDTQYF.

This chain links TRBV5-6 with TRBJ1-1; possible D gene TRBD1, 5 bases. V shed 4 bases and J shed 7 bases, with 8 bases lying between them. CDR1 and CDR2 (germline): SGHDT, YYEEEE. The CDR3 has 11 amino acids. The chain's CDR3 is CASSRTGEAFF. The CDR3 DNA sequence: TGTGCCAGCAGCCGTACAGGTGAAGCTTTCTTT.

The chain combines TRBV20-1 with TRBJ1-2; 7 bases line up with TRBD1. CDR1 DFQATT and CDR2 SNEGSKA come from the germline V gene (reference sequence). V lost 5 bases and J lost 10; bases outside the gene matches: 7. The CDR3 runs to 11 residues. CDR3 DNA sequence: TGCAGTGCTGAGGGGACAGAGGACTACACCTTC. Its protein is CSAEGTEDYTF.

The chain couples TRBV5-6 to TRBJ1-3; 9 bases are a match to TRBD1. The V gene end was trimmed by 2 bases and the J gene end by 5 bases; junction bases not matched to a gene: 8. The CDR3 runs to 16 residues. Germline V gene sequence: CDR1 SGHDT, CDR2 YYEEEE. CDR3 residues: CASSLQGARRRNTIYF. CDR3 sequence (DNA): TGTGCCAGCAGCTTACAGGGGGCGCGACGGAGAAACACCATATATTTT. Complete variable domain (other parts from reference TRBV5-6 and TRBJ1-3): DAGVTQSPTHLIKTRGQQVTLRCSPKSGHDTVSWYQQALGQGPQFIFQYYEEEERQRGNFPDRFSGHQFPNYSSELNVNALLLGDSALYLCASSLQGARRRNTIYFGEGSWLTVV.

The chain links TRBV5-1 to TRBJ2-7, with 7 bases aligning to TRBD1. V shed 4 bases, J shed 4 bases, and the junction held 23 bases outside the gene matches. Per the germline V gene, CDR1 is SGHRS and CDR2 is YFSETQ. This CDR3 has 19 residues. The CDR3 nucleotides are TGCGCCAGCAGCCCCAGCCTTAGACAGGGACGAGGGTCCCTATACGAGCAGTACTTC. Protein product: CASSPSLRQGRGSLYEQYF.

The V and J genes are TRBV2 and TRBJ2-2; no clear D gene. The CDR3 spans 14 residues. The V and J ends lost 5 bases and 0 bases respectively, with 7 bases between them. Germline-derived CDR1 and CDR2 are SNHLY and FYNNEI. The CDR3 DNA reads TGTGCCAGCAGTTACAGTTCGAACACCGGGGAGCTGTTTTTT. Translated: CASSYSSNTGELFF.

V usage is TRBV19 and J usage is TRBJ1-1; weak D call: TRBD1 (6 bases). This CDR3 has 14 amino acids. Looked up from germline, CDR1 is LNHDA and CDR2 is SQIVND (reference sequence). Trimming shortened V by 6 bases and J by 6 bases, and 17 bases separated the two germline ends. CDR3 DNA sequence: TGTGCCAGTAGAAAACAGGGCTCAATCGCTGAAGCTTTCTTT. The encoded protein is CASRKQGSIAEAFF.

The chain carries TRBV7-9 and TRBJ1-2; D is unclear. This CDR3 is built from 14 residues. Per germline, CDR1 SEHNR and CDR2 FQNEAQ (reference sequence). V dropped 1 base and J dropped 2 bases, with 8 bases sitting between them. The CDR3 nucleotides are TGTGCCAGCAGCTTAGGGCTGGCCAACTATGGCTACACCTTC. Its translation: CASSLGLANYGYTF.

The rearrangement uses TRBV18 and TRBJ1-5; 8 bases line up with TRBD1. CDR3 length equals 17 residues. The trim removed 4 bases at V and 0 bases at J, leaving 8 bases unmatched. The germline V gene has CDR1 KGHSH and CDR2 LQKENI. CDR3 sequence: CASSLSGTGYSNQPQHF. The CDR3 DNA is TGTGCCAGCTCACTTTCCGGGACAGGTTATAGCAATCAGCCCCAGCATTTT.

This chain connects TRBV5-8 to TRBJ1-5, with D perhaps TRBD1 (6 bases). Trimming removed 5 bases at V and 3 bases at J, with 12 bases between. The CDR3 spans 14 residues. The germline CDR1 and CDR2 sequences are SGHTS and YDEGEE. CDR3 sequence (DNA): TGTGCCAGCAGGGACAGAGCCTTCAATCAGCCCCAGCATTTT. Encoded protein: CASRDRAFNQPQHF.

The CDR3, as DNA: TGCGCCAGCAGCTACCGGGACATCGGCCACGAGCAGTACTTC. Its translation: CASSYRDIGHEQYF. The J gene is TRBJ2-7, the V gene TRBV5-1; tentatively, D is TRBD1 (6 bases). The CDR3 contains 14 residues. CDR1 and CDR2 from the germline V gene are SGHRS and YFSETQ. Trimming removed 3 bases at V and 5 bases at J, with 15 bases between.

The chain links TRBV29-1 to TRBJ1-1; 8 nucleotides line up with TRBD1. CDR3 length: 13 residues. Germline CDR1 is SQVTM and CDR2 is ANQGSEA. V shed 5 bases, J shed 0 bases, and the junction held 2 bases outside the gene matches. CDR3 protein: CSVTGGVNTEAFF. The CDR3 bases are TGCAGCGTTACAGGGGGAGTGAACACTGAAGCTTTCTTT.

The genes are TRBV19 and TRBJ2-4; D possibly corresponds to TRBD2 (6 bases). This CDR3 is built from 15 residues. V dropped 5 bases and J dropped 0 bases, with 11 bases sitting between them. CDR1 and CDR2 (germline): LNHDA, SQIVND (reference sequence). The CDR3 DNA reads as TGTGCCAGTAGTTCCCCGGGAGTAGCCAAAAACATTCAGTACTTC. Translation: CASSSPGVAKNIQYF.

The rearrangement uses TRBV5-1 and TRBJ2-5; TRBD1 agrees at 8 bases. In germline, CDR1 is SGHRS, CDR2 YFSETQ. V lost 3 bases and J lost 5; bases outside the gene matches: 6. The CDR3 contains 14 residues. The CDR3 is CASSSRTGKETQYF. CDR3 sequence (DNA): TGCGCCAGCAGCTCCCGGACAGGGAAGGAGACCCAGTACTTC.

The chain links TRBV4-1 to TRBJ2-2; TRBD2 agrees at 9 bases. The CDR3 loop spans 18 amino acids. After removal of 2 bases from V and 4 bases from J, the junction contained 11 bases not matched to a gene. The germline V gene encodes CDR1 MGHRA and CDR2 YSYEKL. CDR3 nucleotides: TGCGCCAGCAGCCAAAAGAGACTAGCGGTCCGGGGCACCGGGGAGCTGTTTTTT. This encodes CASSQKRLAVRGTGELFF.

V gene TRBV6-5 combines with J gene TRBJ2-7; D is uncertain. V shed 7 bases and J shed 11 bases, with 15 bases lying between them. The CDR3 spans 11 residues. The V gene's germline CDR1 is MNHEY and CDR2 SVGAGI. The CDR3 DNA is TGTGCCAGCAAAACCTTAGAAGTGGAGTACTTC. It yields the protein CASKTLEVEYF.